This TCR beta chain was observed in a study of T cell repertoires in cytomegalovirus infection. The wider study: Matching HLA type and CMV infection were both indicated by public TCR beta signatures.

MiXCR, applied by TCRdb to the reads, yields one record per CDR3 protein. The top ten hold approximately 15% of the sample, which has 310,000 or so distinct CDR3 sequences, roughly 23% seen once. A remark on this clonotype: The antigen is not known.

Overall study results and limits: Accumulated public TCR beta family frequency recognized individuals carrying CMV together with the relevant HLA. Dominant in the ex vivo response were TCR beta clonotypes restricted by HLA-C and specific for CMV.

The CDR3 extends over 17 amino acids. V shed 5 bases and J shed 1 base, with 17 bases lying between them. The germline gives CDR1 SGHVS, CDR2 FNYEAQ. Sequenced: PBMCs. The sequence came from a human donor in good health (CMV status not recorded). Some clones in this sample may be carry-over from other donors' samples. This rearrangement joins TRBV7-6 to TRBJ2-2, with D tentatively TRBD2 (6 bases). The CDR3 DNA sequence: TGTGCCAGCAGCCCTAGTGGGAGACTAGGGAACACCGGGGAGCTGTTTTTT. As protein: CASSPSGRLGNTGELFF.